The entry below describes one T cell receptor (beta chain). Its antigen is not identified. This CDR3 has 15 residues. Germline V lookup: CDR1 SGHTA, CDR2 FQGNSA. J was trimmed by 0 bases and V by 5 bases; bases with no gene match: 6. Extraction of RNA preceded its reverse transcription into cDNA, which served as the sequencing template. The data were produced by immunoSEQ multiplex PCR, yet TCRdb's version contains in-frame clones alone and is incomplete. Of approximately 150,000 clones in the sample, 50% to 75% are singletons; the top ten hold roughly 17%. This record comes from a study of CD8+ T cells in alopecia areata. Study in general: Twice daily, treated patients received 5 to 10 mg of oral tofacitinib.

This sample's treatment: oral pan-JAK inhibitor, 5-10 mg twice daily. Alopecia areata patients had lesional scalp punch biopsies and peripheral blood taken from them. Study-wide results and caveats: Lesional scalp exceeded normal scalp in clonality, especially in alopecia totalis/universalis.

The sample in question was CD4+ T cells sorted from blood, obtained at approximately week 56, from a patient treated with tofacitinib. This TCR was sampled from a human donor with alopecia areata. The chain couples TRBV7-2 to TRBJ2-5; 7 bases are shared with TRBD1. CDR3 in DNA: TGTGCCAGCAGCACGCAACAGGGGAACCAAGAGACCCAGTACTTC. As protein: CASSTQQGNQETQYF.